The clone carrying this T cell receptor beta chain was picked up a small number of times. As yet, its antigen is unknown. The sample originates from a study of T cell responses to AZD1222 COVID-19 vaccine. Assay: immunoSEQ multiplex PCR; the TCRdb copy retains only in-frame clones and omits some. The data show roughly 100,000 clones, roughly 91% seen once. Findings and limits, study-wide: White British people made up most donors, females outnumbered males, and clonal diversity was possibly underestimated.

This specimen was peripheral blood, taken on day 0 of AZD1222 vaccination. This TCR came from an adult in good health.

The CDR3 reads CASSRTLPPYEQYF. As DNA, the CDR3 is TGTGCCAGCAGCCGGACACTCCCTCCCTACGAGCAGTACTTC. This chain uses TRBV7-9 with TRBJ2-7; D might be TRBD1 (5 bases). Trimming stripped 5 bases from V and 2 bases from J, with 13 bases between. The germline V gene encodes CDR1 SEHNR and CDR2 FQNEAQ (reference sequence). The CDR3 is 14 residues long. Combining the CDR3 with reference TRBV7-9 and TRBJ2-7 gives the whole variable domain DTGVSQNPRHKITKRGQNVTFRCDPISEHNRLYWYRQTLGQGPEFLTYFQNEAQLEKSRLLSDRFSAERPKGSFSTLEIQRTEQGDSAMYLCASSRTLPPYEQYFGPGTRLTVT.